Listed here are 27 T cell receptor beta chains from one sample, sequenced in a study of blood T cell repertoires in COVID-19 (dated by TCRdb to about 2020). Library creation used the immunoSEQ multiplex PCR assay. TCRdb took this table from immuneACCESS and kept in-frame rearrangements with V and J called. Such tables lack part of the clones; where checked against another copy, unresolved V genes explain under half of the gap, and the rest is unexplained. Present in this sample are a few hundred thousand clones, approximately 82% of which were seen just once. Together, the top ten hold about 15% of the sample. Material for sequencing was PBMCs or T cells enriched from blood (not recorded which). These receptors were taken from a man in his forties who had recovered from COVID-19.

The chain employs TRBV28 and TRBJ2-7; 12 positions match TRBD1. This CDR3 is 15 amino acids long. CDR1 and CDR2 (germline): MDHEN, SYDVKM. Germline trimming cut 6 bases from V and 6 bases from J; bases unmatched to any gene: 9. CDR3 bases: TGTGCCAGCAGGCTACCGGGACAGGGGGCGCGCGAGCAGTACTTC. Its translation is CASRLPGQGAREQYF. The whole variable domain, filled in from reference TRBV28 and TRBJ2-7, reads DVKVTQSSRYLVKRTGEKVFLECVQDMDHENMFWYRQDPGLGLRLIYFSYDVKMKEKGDIPEGYSVSREKKERFSLILESASTNQTSMYLCASRLPGQGAREQYFGPGTRLTVT.

The chain combines TRBV7-9 with TRBJ2-3, with a possible D match to TRBD2 (5 bases). Deletions cut 1 base from V and 4 bases from J, with 12 bases between. Germline V lookup: CDR1 SEHNR, CDR2 FQNEAQ (reference sequence). The CDR3 is made up of 15 amino acids. This CDR3 is CASSLEGSLADTQYF. CDR3 sequence (DNA): TGTGCCAGCAGCTTAGAAGGGAGTCTCGCAGATACGCAGTATTTT.

This rearrangement joins TRBV28 to TRBJ1-1, with 7 bases lining up with TRBD1. Germline V gene data show CDR1 as MDHEN and CDR2 as SYDVKM. The CDR3 has 17 amino acids. J gave up 0 bases and V 5 bases, and 12 bases lay outside the gene matches. CDR3 sequence (DNA): TGTGCCAGCAGTCCCGGTGGGGCAGGGGGGATGAACACTGAAGCTTTCTTT. It is translated as CASSPGGAGGMNTEAFF.

The chain combines TRBV7-2 with TRBJ1-1; perhaps TRBD1 as D (6 bases). Germline CDR1 SGHTA, CDR2 FQGNSA. The V end lost 4 bases, the J end lost 10 bases, and 13 bases lay between the germline ends. The CDR3 runs to 12 residues. CDR3 sequence reads: CASSSRQVGAFF. Written as DNA, the CDR3 is TGTGCCAGCAGCTCGAGACAGGTTGGAGCTTTCTTT.

J is TRBJ2-7 and V is TRBV7-2, with 7 bases aligning to TRBD1. Germline values: CDR1 SGHTA, CDR2 FQGNSA. The CDR3 loop spans 15 amino acids. Trimming took 5 bases from V and 7 from J; bases not matched to a gene: 14. The CDR3 nucleotides read TGTGCCAGCAGCCGTAGACAGGGCCCGTTCGGGGAGCAGTACTTC. The encoded protein is CASSRRQGPFGEQYF. The full variable domain, completed using reference TRBV7-2 and TRBJ2-7, is GAGVSQSPSNKVTEKGKDVELRCDPISGHTALYWYRQSLGQGLEFLIYFQGNSAPDKSGLPSDRFSAERTGGSVSTLTIQRTQQEDSAVYLCASSRRQGPFGEQYFGPGTRLTVT.

The rearrangement joins TRBV30 to TRBJ2-1; D perhaps matches TRBD2 (6 bases). From germline, CDR1 is GTSNPN and CDR2 SVGIG (reference sequence). The CDR3 extends over 15 amino acids. With 0 bases removed from V and 5 bases from J, the gap between germline ends came to 14 bases. CDR3: CAWSVASGSNNEQFF. The CDR3 DNA reads as TGTGCCTGGAGTGTGGCCAGCGGGTCGAACAATGAGCAGTTCTTC.

This clone was seen a few times. V usage is TRBV9 and J usage is TRBJ1-2; D is ambiguous. Trimming cost V 0 bases and J 8 bases, with 14 bases left between them. Germline V gene lookup returns CDR1 SGDLS and CDR2 YYNGEE. This CDR3 is 14 amino acids long. The chain's CDR3 is CASSVGMVGIGYTF. The CDR3 nucleotides read TGTGCCAGCAGCGTAGGAATGGTGGGCATCGGCTACACCTTC.

The rearrangement links TRBV7-9 to TRBJ1-2, with D perhaps TRBD1 (6 bases). CDR3 size: 15 residues. Trimming cost V 4 bases and J 4 bases, with 16 bases left between them. Germline-derived CDR1 and CDR2 are SEHNR and FQNEAQ (reference sequence). This CDR3 is CASSSSGDRFYGYTF. Written as DNA, the CDR3 is TGTGCCAGCAGCTCGTCAGGGGATCGCTTCTATGGCTACACCTTC.

The gene calls are TRBV3-1 (or the pseudogene TRBV3-2) and TRBJ2-1; tentative D call: TRBD2 (6 bases). The CDR3 length is 15 residues. Per germline, CDR1 LGHDT and CDR2 YNNKEL (reference sequence). Trimming took 2 bases from V and 7 from J, leaving 15 bases between them. As DNA, the CDR3 is TGTGCCAGCAGCCAAATTGGCGGGACCCGAAATGAGCAGTTCTTC. Protein sequence: CASSQIGGTRNEQFF.

This clone appeared a single time. The V and J genes are TRBV5-1 and TRBJ2-6, with D possibly TRBD1 on 5 matching bases. The germline V and J ends were trimmed by 4 bases and 4 bases, with 18 bases remaining between them. Germline CDR1 SGHRS, CDR2 YFSETQ. This CDR3 has 17 amino acids. In nucleotides, the CDR3 is TGCGCCAGCAGCCCAAACGAAGGGGTCCCCGGGGCCAACGTCCTGACTTTC. Translated: CASSPNEGVPGANVLTF.

The rearrangement joins TRBV7-3 to TRBJ2-7; D is possibly TRBD1 (5 bases). The germline CDR1 and CDR2 sequences are SGHTA and FQGTGA. CDR3 size: 13 residues. V was clipped by 4 bases and J by 6 bases, with 13 bases between them. As DNA, the CDR3 is TGTGCCAGCAGCTCTACCCAGGGTGGCGAGCAGTACTTC. Protein: CASSSTQGGEQYF.

The chain uses TRBV18 and TRBJ1-1, with a weak D call TRBD1 (5 bases). Trimming took 3 bases from V and 5 from J, leaving 13 bases between them. The CDR3 covers 14 residues. CDR1 is KGHSH, CDR2 LQKENI, per germline. Here the CDR3 reads CASSPRVMETEAFF. The DNA for the CDR3 is TGTGCCAGCTCACCCAGGGTTATGGAAACTGAAGCTTTCTTT. The full variable domain, in which reference TRBV18 and TRBJ1-1 provide the parts outside the CDR3, is NAGVMQNPRHLVRRRGQEARLRCSPMKGHSHVYWYRQLPEEGLKFMVYLQKENIIDESGMPKERFSAEFPKEGPSILRIQQVVRGDSAAYFCASSPRVMETEAFFGQGTRLTVV.

The gene calls are TRBV9 and TRBJ2-5, with 10 bases fitting TRBD2. V trimming: 0 bases; J trimming: 1 base; junction bases outside the gene matches: 6. Germline values: CDR1 SGDLS, CDR2 YYNGEE. CDR3 length: 17 residues. The CDR3 reads CASSVGLAGKGQETQYF. CDR3 sequence (DNA): TGTGCCAGCAGCGTAGGACTAGCGGGCAAGGGCCAAGAGACCCAGTACTTC.

This clone was observed a single time. This chain links TRBV19 with TRBJ1-6; TRBD1 agrees at 9 bases. Per the germline V gene, CDR1 is LNHDA and CDR2 is SQIVND (reference sequence). V lost 3 bases to trimming and J lost 9 bases; unmatched junction nucleotides: 3. This CDR3 has 14 amino acids. The CDR3 DNA is TGTGCCAGTAGTATCACAGGGGGCCCTTCACCCCTCCACTTT. Translation: CASSITGGPSPLHF.

The gene calls are TRBV27 and TRBJ2-1; perhaps TRBD2 as D (6 bases). CDR3 length equals 15 residues. Germline V lookup: CDR1 MNHEY, CDR2 SMNVEV (reference sequence). V lost 5 bases to trimming and J lost 1 base, with 12 bases between them. Here the CDR3 DNA reads TGTGCCAGCAGTCTTAGCGGAATATCCTACAATGAGCAGTTCTTC. This codes for CASSLSGISYNEQFF.

This chain joins TRBV2 and TRBJ1-2; 11 positions agree with TRBD1. V was pared by 7 bases and J by 3 bases, with 4 bases of the junction left unmatched. The V gene's germline CDR1 is SNHLY and CDR2 FYNNEI. The CDR3 consists of 14 residues. Written as DNA, the CDR3 is TGTGCCAGCAATGGACAGGGGGCTTACTATGGCTACACCTTC. Protein: CASNGQGAYYGYTF.

The V and J genes are TRBV19 and TRBJ1-5, with 7 positions matching TRBD1. The V gene end was trimmed by 4 bases and the J gene end by 1 base; junction bases not matched to a gene: 19. Germline V gene data show CDR1 as LNHDA and CDR2 as SQIVND (reference sequence). CDR3 size: 20 residues. CDR3 residues: CASSTRRQGKSVLSNQPQHF. The DNA of the CDR3 is TGTGCCAGTAGTACACGGCGACAGGGTAAATCGGTTTTGAGCAATCAGCCCCAGCATTTT.

The chain joins TRBV6-1 to TRBJ1-2; a weak D match, TRBD1 (5 bases). V lost 1 base to trimming and J lost 8 bases, with 11 bases between them. Germline CDR1 MNHNS, CDR2 SASEGT. This CDR3 is 13 amino acids long. CDR3 bases: TGTGCCAGCAGTGAAGTCTGGGGGGAAGGCTACACCTTC. Translation gives CASSEVWGEGYTF.

V and J are TRBV28 and TRBJ1-2, with D hard to call. The ends were cut back, 5 bases at V and 5 bases at J, with 15 bases in the middle. Looked up from germline, CDR1 is MDHEN and CDR2 is SYDVKM. This CDR3 spans 14 amino acids. This CDR3 reads CASSPMGGPYGYTF. CDR3 coding DNA: TGTGCCAGCAGTCCTATGGGAGGCCCGTATGGCTACACCTTC.

The chain joins TRBV2 to TRBJ1-6, with 7 bases aligning to TRBD1. Trimming at V came to 6 bases and at J to 5 bases, leaving 7 bases not matched to a gene. CDR3 length: 15 amino acids. CDR1 and CDR2 (germline): SNHLY, FYNNEI. CDR3 in amino acids: CASSNRGRDNSPLHF. Written as DNA, the CDR3 is TGTGCCAGCAGCAACAGGGGAAGGGATAATTCACCCCTCCACTTT.

This chain links TRBV11-2 with TRBJ2-3; D gene unclear. Germline V gives CDR1 SGHAT, CDR2 FQNNGV. Trimming took off 0 bases at V and 6 bases at J, with 16 bases between the two ends. The CDR3 has 16 residues. CDR3 sequence: CASSLDLGIGADTQYF. For the CDR3, the DNA is TGTGCCAGCAGCTTAGATCTTGGTATAGGAGCGGATACGCAGTATTTT. Combining the CDR3 with reference TRBV11-2 and TRBJ2-3 gives the whole variable domain EAGVAQSPRYKIIEKRQSVAFWCNPISGHATLYWYQQILGQGPKLLIQFQNNGVVDDSQLPKDRFSAERLKGVDSTLKIQPAKLEDSAVYLCASSLDLGIGADTQYFGPGTRLTVL.

The chain links TRBV9 to TRBJ1-4; 7 bases map to TRBD1. This CDR3 comprises 15 residues. In germline, CDR1 is SGDLS, CDR2 YYNGEE. V gave up 0 bases and J gave up 3 bases; unmatched junction bases: 2. The CDR3 region is CASSVGQGANEKLFF. CDR3 coding DNA: TGTGCCAGCAGCGTAGGTCAGGGGGCTAATGAAAAACTGTTTTTT.

J is TRBJ1-5 and V is TRBV30, with 8 bases matching TRBD1. The CDR3 loop spans 13 amino acids. V shed 7 bases, J shed 1 base, and the junction held 3 bases outside the gene matches. The germline CDR1 and CDR2 sequences are GTSNPN and SVGIG (reference sequence). This CDR3 is CAFQGASNQPQHF. CDR3 in DNA: TGTGCCTTCCAGGGGGCAAGCAATCAGCCCCAGCATTTT.

There are a few counts of this clone. This chain links TRBV9 with TRBJ1-1, with 8 bases fitting TRBD1. Looked up from germline, CDR1 is SGDLS and CDR2 is YYNGEE. CDR3 size: 14 residues. V gave up 4 bases and J gave up 5 bases; unmatched junction bases: 7. CDR3 amino acids: CASSSRTGLTEAFF. The CDR3, as DNA: TGTGCCAGCAGCTCCCGGACAGGGCTGACTGAAGCTTTCTTT.

The table lists this clone with a few counts. V gene TRBV3-1 (or the pseudogene TRBV3-2) combines with J gene TRBJ2-5; TRBD1 might be the D (5 bases). The V end was cut by 2 bases, the J end by 5 bases, with 18 bases between. The CDR3 length is 16 residues. The germline CDR1 and CDR2 sequences are LGHDT and YNNKEL (reference sequence). Written as DNA, the CDR3 is TGTGCCAGCAGCCAACGTCTAGACTTGGGGCCTGAGACCCAGTACTTC. It yields the protein CASSQRLDLGPETQYF.

V is TRBV18 and J is TRBJ2-3, with 8 bases fitting TRBD1. The germline CDR1 and CDR2 sequences are KGHSH and LQKENI. The CDR3 runs to 15 residues. V trimming: 5 bases; J trimming: 2 bases; junction bases outside the gene matches: 6. CDR3 DNA: TGTGCCAGCTCAACGGACAGGGTGCACACAGATACGCAGTATTTT. Encoded protein: CASSTDRVHTDTQYF.

V gene TRBV7-3 combines with J gene TRBJ1-6; D remains unclear. From germline, CDR1 is SGHTA and CDR2 FQGTGA. The CDR3 totals 13 residues. Trimming stripped 1 base from V and 11 bases from J, with 9 bases between. The CDR3 nucleotides are TGTGCCAGCAGCTTAAATGGCCACGCACCCCTCCACTTT. Translating gives CASSLNGHAPLHF.